The entry below describes one T cell receptor beta chain. Collection of blood occurred at baseline, at cycle 4 day 1, and at cycle 7 day 1. The data are from a study of OX40 agonist ivuxolimab in advanced cancers. Study background: Enrollees could have had prior anti-PD-1, anti-PD-L1 or anti-CTLA-4 therapy, which roughly 40% had received.

The table came from immunoSEQ multiplex PCR; TCRdb's copy has only in-frame clones and leaves some out. The sample lists around 63,000 clones, around 87% occurring once. The germline CDR1 and CDR2 sequences are SGHTA and FQGNSA. The CDR3 runs to 17 residues. After removal of 5 bases from V and 8 bases from J, the junction contained 13 bases not matched to a gene. This chain connects TRBV7-2 to TRBJ2-1; 12 nucleotides align to TRBD2. The sequences come from CD4+ or CD8+ T cells sorted from blood, collected in a trial of the OX40 agonist ivuxolimab. This clonotype was sampled from an adult with an advanced solid tumor such as melanoma, head and neck, liver or kidney cancer. CDR3 sequence (DNA): TGTGCCAGCAGCCCCCGGACTAGCGGGACCGCCCCCCATGAGCAGTTCTTC. Protein sequence: CASSPRTSGTAPHEQFF.